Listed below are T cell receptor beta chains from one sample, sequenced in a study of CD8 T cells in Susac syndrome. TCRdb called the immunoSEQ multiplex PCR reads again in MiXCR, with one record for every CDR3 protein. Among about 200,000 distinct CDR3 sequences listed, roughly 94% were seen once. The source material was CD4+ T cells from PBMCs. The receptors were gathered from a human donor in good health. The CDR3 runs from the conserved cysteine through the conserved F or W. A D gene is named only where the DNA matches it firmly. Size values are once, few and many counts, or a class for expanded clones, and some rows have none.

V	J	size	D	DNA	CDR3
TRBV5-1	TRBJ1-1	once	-	TGCGCCAGCAGCTTGGCCAGAAGGATGAACACTGAAGCTTTCTTT	CASSLARRMNTEAFF
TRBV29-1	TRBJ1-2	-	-	TGCAGCGTGGGGGAAGGGACCTATGGCTACACCTTC	CSVGEGTYGYTF
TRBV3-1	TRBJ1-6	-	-	TGTGCCAGCAGCCAAGATCTACGGCCACCCCTCCACTTT	CASSQDLRPPLHF
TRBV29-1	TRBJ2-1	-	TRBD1	TGCAGCGTGACCGGGACAGCTTCCAATGAGCAGTTCTTC	CSVTGTASNEQFF
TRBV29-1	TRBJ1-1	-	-	TGCAGCGTTGAAGCGCTAAGGAAACCACAAAACACTGAAGCTTTCTTT	CSVEALRKPQNTEAFF
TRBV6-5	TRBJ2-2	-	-	TGTGCCAGCAGTTATCAGCGGACGGCGAACGGGGAGCTGTTTTTT	CASSYQRTANGELFF
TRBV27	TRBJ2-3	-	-	TGTGCCAGCAGTCGACAGCGGAGCACAGATACGCAGTATTTT	CASSRQRSTDTQYF
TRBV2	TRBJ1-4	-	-	TGTGCCAGCAGTCTCGACGGTGCAACTAATGAAAAACTGTTTTTT	CASSLDGATNEKLFF
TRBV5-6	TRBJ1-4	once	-	TGTGCCAGCAGCACGACTGGGGAAAAACTGTTTTTT	CASSTTGEKLFF
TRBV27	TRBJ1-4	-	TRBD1	TGTGCCAACCTACTACAGGGGCAGGGAGAACTGTTTTTT	CANLLQGQGELFF
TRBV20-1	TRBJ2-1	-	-	TGCAGTGCTAGAGTGTCGGGGATGGATGAGCAGTTCTTC	CSARVSGMDEQFF
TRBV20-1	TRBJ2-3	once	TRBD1	TGCAGTGCTTCCGACAGGGGGCGGAAGTATTTT	CSASDRGRKYF
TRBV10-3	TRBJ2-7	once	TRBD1	TGTGCCATCAGTCGAGGACAGGGGTCCTACGAGCAGTACTTC	CAISRGQGSYEQYF
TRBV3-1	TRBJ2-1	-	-	TGTGCCAGCAGCCTCTCGGGCGGCCACAATGAGCAGTTCTTC	CASSLSGGHNEQFF
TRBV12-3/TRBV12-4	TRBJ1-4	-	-	TGTGCCAGCAGTTTGGGGCAGGAACAAGAAAAACTGTTTTTT	CASSLGQEQEKLFF
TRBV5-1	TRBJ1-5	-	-	TGCGCCAGCAGCTTGGGGGGTCCTCAGCCCCAGCATTTT	CASSLGGPQPQHF
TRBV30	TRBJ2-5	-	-	TGTGCCTGGAGTGTAGGTCAATTTGGGGAGACCCAGTACTTC	CAWSVGQFGETQYF
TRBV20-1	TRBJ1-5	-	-	TGCAGTGCTCCTATTGCATCGACAGGTTATAGCAATCAGCCCCAGCATTTT	CSAPIASTGYSNQPQHF
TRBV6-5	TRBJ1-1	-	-	TGTGCCAGCAGTTCCCCCGGATCGAACACTGAAGCTTTCTTT	CASSSPGSNTEAFF